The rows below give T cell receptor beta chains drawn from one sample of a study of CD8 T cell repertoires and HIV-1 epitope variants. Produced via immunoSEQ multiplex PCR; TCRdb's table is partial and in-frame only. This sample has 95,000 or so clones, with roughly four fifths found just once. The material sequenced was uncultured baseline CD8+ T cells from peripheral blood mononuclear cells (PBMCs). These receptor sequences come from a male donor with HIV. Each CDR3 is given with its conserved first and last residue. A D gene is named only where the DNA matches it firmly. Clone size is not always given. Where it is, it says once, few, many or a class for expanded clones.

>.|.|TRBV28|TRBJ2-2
TGTGCCAGCAGGGACGGGGAGCTGTTTTTT
CASRDGELFF
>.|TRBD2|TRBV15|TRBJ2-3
TGTGCCACCAGCAGGAGCGGCGGGGGGGCCGTAGATACGCAGTATTTT
CATSRSGGGAVDTQYF
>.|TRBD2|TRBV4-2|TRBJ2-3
TGTGCCAGCAGCCCCACTAGCGGGAAAGATACAGATACGCAGTATTTT
CASSPTSGKDTDTQYF
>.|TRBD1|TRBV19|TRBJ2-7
TGTGCCAGTAGTGTCGGACAGGGCCCCTACGAGCAGTACTTC
CASSVGQGPYEQYF
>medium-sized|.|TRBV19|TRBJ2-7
TGTGCCAGTAGTATAGGACCAGGGCCCTACGAGCAGTACTTC
CASSIGPGPYEQYF
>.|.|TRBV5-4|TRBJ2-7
TGTGCCAGCAGCTTGTCGGAGTCCCCATACGAGCAGTACTTC
CASSLSESPYEQYF
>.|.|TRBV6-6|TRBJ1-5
TGTGCCAGCAGTTACAAGGGCAATCAGCCCCAGCATTTT
CASSYKGNQPQHF
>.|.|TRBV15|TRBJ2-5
TGTGCCACCAGCAAGGGCAACCAAGAGACCCAGTACTTC
CATSKGNQETQYF
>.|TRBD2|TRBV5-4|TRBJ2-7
TGTGCCAGCAGCTTGAAACTAGCGGGAGGGGAGGAGCAGTACTTC
CASSLKLAGGEEQYF
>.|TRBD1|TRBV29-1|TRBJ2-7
TGCAGCGTACCAAGGACAGGGGGCAGGTCCTACGAGCAGTACTTC
CSVPRTGGRSYEQYF
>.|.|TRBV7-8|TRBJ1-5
TGTGCCAGCAGCCCACAGGGATATAGCAATCAGCCCCAGCATTTT
CASSPQGYSNQPQHF
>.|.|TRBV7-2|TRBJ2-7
TGTGCCAGCAGCTTAGTCGCGGTCGAAAGACTAGGCGCCTACGAGCAGTACTTC
CASSLVAVERLGAYEQYF
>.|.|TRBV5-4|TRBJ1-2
TGTGCCAGCAGCTTGAACACGAACTATGGCTACACCTTC
CASSLNTNYGYTF
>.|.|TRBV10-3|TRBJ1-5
TGTGCCATCAAAGGGGACAATCAGCCCCAGCATTTT
CAIKGDNQPQHF
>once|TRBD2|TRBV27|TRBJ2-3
TGTGCCAGCAGACAAGGACTAGCGGGAACTGATACGCAGTATTTT
CASRQGLAGTDTQYF
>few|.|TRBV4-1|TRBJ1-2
TGCGCCAGCAGCCAAGGGGACCGCTATGGCTACACCTTC
CASSQGDRYGYTF
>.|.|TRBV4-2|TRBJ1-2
TGTGCCAGCAGCCAAGGTGCAGGCTATGGCTACACCTTC
CASSQGAGYGYTF
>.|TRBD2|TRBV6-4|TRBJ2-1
TGTGCCAGCATTCCGGACCGGGGGGGCTACAATGAGCAGTTCTTC
CASIPDRGGYNEQFF
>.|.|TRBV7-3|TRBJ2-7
TGTGCCAGCAGCTTAGACAGCGCCTACGAGCAGTACTTC
CASSLDSAYEQYF
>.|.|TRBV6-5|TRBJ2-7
TGTGCCAGCAGTTACTCAACAGGGAACGAGCAGTACTTC
CASSYSTGNEQYF
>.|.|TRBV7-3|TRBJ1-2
TGTGCCAGCAGCCCCATTACAGGGTTTGCTAACTATGGCTACACCTTC
CASSPITGFANYGYTF
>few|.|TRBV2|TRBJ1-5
TGTGCCAGCAGGGCCAGGGAATCCAATCAGCCCCAGCATTTT
CASRARESNQPQHF
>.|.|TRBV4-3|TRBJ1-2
TGCGCCAGCAGCCAAGAGGTCGGGCAGGGGTTGTACTATGGCTACACCTTC
CASSQEVGQGLYYGYTF
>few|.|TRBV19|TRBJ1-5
TGTGCCAGTCGCCAGCAGGGGCCCCAGCATTTT
CASRQQGPQHF
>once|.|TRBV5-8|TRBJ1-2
TGTGCCAGCAGCTATGAGGGTTTAGACTATGGCTACACCTTC
CASSYEGLDYGYTF
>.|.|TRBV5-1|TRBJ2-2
TGCGCCAGCAGCTGGGACCGACAAAGGACCGGGGAGCTGTTTTTT
CASSWDRQRTGELFF
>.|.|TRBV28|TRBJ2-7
TGTGCCAGCAGTTTATTTATCGCGGAGCAGTACTTC
CASSLFIAEQYF
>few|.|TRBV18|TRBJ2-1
TGTGCCAGCTCACTCCAAACAGGGGGAGGGAATGAGCAGTTCTTC
CASSLQTGGGNEQFF
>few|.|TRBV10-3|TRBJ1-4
TGTGCCATCAGTGAGAGGGCTAATGAAAAACTGTTTTTT
CAISERANEKLFF
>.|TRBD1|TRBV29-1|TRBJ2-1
TGCAGCGTTGGAGGGACAGGGGGCACGAATGAGCAGTTCTTC
CSVGGTGGTNEQFF
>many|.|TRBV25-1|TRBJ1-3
TGTGCCAGCAGTGAAGAAAGGTCTGGAAACACCATATATTTT
CASSEERSGNTIYF
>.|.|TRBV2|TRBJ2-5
TGTGCCAGCAGTGGGGTGACAATCCAAGAGACCCAGTACTTC
CASSGVTIQETQYF
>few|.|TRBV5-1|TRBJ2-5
TGCGCCAGCAAGAGTGGGGGAAGCGGTTTAATAGGGGAGACCCAGTACTTC
CASKSGGSGLIGETQYF
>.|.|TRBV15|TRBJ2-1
TGTGCCACCAGCACCGGGCCCGGGAATGAGCAGTTCTTC
CATSTGPGNEQFF
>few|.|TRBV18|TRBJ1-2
TGTGCCAGCTCACCACAGAATTCGGCCAGGGATGGCTACACCTTC
CASSPQNSARDGYTF
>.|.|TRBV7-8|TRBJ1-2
TGTGCCAGCAGCTTAGGTCGCATGGTTATAGGGGCTGCGGGTGGCTACACCTTC
CASSLGRMVIGAAGGYTF
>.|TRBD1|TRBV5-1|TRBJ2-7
TGCGCCAGCAGTCTCCTGGGACAGCTCTACGAGCAGTACTTC
CASSLLGQLYEQYF
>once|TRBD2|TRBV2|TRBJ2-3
TGTGCCAGGTCTAGCGGGAGGGCCGGAGATACGCAGTATTTT
CARSSGRAGDTQYF
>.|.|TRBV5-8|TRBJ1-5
TGTGCCAGCACCAATCAGCCCCAGCATTTT
CASTNQPQHF
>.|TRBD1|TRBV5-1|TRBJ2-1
TGCGCCAGCAGCATACAGGGGTACAATGAGCAGTTCTTC
CASSIQGYNEQFF
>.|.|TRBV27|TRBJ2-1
TGTGCCAGCAGTTTGCGGGCCCCTCCGTACTACAATGAGCAGTTCTTC
CASSLRAPPYYNEQFF
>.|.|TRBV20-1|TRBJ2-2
TGCAGTGCCAGGGATTCCGGGGAGCTGTTTTTT
CSARDSGELFF
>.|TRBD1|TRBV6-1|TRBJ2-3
TGTGCCAGCAGTTCCCACAGGGGTCAGGCAGATACGCAGTATTTT
CASSSHRGQADTQYF
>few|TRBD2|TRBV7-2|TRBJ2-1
TGTGCCAGCAGCCGGGGACTAGCGGGGGTTGTGGAGTACAATGAGCAGTTCTTC
CASSRGLAGVVEYNEQFF
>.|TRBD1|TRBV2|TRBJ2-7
TGTGCCAGCAACTTAGACAGGGGTTCATACGAGCAGTACTTC
CASNLDRGSYEQYF
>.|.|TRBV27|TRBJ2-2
TGTGCCAGCAGTTTACAACGACAGAGGACCGGGGAGCTGTTTTTT
CASSLQRQRTGELFF
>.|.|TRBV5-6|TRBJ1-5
TGTGCCAGCAGCTTTTCGGGTAGCAATCAGCCCCAGCATTTT
CASSFSGSNQPQHF
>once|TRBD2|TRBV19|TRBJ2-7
TGTGCCAGTAGTTTGGGACTAGCGGTAACCTACGAGCAGTACTTC
CASSLGLAVTYEQYF
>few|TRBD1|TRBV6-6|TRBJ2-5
TGTGCCAGCAGTTACAACAGGGGGCGGCAAGAGACCCAGTACTTC
CASSYNRGRQETQYF
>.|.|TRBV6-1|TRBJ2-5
TGTGCCAGCAGTGGACTATTGAAAGAGACCCAGTACTTC
CASSGLLKETQYF
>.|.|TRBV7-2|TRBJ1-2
TGTGCCAGCAGCTTAGCGCCTGAGGCTTCCTATGGCTACACCTTC
CASSLAPEASYGYTF
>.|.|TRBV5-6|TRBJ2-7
TGTGCCAGCAGCTTCCGACAGCTAACCTACGAGCAGTACTTC
CASSFRQLTYEQYF
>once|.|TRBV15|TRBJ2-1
TGTGCCACCAGCTTAGAAAGGGGCAATGAGCAGTTCTTC
CATSLERGNEQFF
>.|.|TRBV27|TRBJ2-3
TGTGCCACCCGAGGGGGTTCGGGAGATACGCAGTATTTT
CATRGGSGDTQYF
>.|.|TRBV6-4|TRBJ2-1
TGTGCCAGCACCCCCGGGTCAAGCTCCTACAATGAGCAGTTCTTC
CASTPGSSSYNEQFF